This T cell receptor (beta chain) was sequenced for a study of response to subunit inactivated influenza vaccine. TCRdb called the RT-PCR reads again in MiXCR, with one record for every CDR3 protein. The table lists just under 550,000 distinct CDR3 sequences, under 25% of them singletons. Per the germline V gene, CDR1 is SNHLY and CDR2 is FYNNEI. The CDR3 consists of 13 residues. V shed 7 bases and J shed 4 bases, with 11 bases lying between them. These data were also reused for a study on T cells expressing NK-cell markers. Per that study: The authors generated TCR beta cDNA through 5'RACE template switching with UMIs. HCMV serostatus: seven of eight sequenced donors positive, one negative. The study found these clonotypes also leading the CD3+CD56-NKG2C+ fraction in a handful of donors. Evidence did not settle whether expanded NKG2C+ T cell clones targeted HCMV.

This TCR was sampled from a man aged 50 or older who received an inactivated influenza vaccine. The chain links TRBV2 to TRBJ1-5; D is ambiguous. The sample in question was CD4+ T cells sorted from PBMCs, obtained about 13 days after vaccination. In DNA, the CDR3 is TGTGCCAGCAACCAGCACGATAATCAGCCCCAGCATTTT. As protein: CASNQHDNQPQHF.